These 16 T cell receptor beta chains were sequenced from one sample in a study of Graves' ophthalmopathy and Graves' hyperthyroidism. RNA transcripts were the template, and TCR beta CDR3 regions were amplified from them. The authors performed first-round RT-PCR with HTBI primers and then a second-round multiplex PCR. TCRdb re-analysed the multiplex PCR reads in MiXCR, keeping a single row per CDR3 protein. This table holds about 590,000 distinct CDR3 sequences, less than 45% found once. Sequenced: peripheral blood or thyroid tissue (not recorded which). The source is an adult man with Graves' hyperthyroidism.

This clonotype was recorded many times. V and J are TRBV2 and TRBJ2-2; 8 nucleotides agree with TRBD1. CDR3 size: 15 residues. Germline V gene sequence: CDR1 SNHLY, CDR2 FYNNEI. J was trimmed by 2 bases and V by 6 bases; bases with no gene match: 5. Here the CDR3 DNA reads TGTGCCAGCAGGATGCAGGGGGCTAACACCGGGGAGCTGTTTTTT. It encodes CASRMQGANTGELFF. Full variable domain (rest looked up from reference TRBV2 and TRBJ2-2): EPEVTQTPSHQVTQMGQEVILRCVPISNHLYFYWYRQILGQKVEFLVSFYNNEISEKSEIFDDQFSVERPDGSNFTLKIRSTKLEDSAMYFCASRMQGANTGELFFGEGSRLTVL.

V gene TRBV12-3 or TRBV12-4 combines with J gene TRBJ2-5; 7 bases agree with TRBD2. The V and J ends lost 1 base and 2 bases, in that order; junction bases with no gene match: 13. The CDR3 contains 18 residues. In DNA form, the CDR3 reads TGTGCCAGCAGTTTAGGGAGTGGGGGTAGCGGGCAACAAGAGACCCAGTACTTC. As protein: CASSLGSGGSGQQETQYF.

The chain combines TRBV28 with TRBJ2-3, with a possible D match to TRBD2 (5 bases). CDR3 size: 14 residues. Trimming shortened V by 6 bases and J by 6 bases, and 16 bases separated the two germline ends. The germline gives CDR1 MDHEN, CDR2 SYDVKM. The CDR3 DNA reads TGTGCCAGCAGATTAGCGAGAGTTGCGGATACGCAGTATTTT. The encoded protein is CASRLARVADTQYF.

The table lists this clonotype with a count of one. The chain carries TRBV6-4 and TRBJ2-7; no clear D. V was trimmed by 5 bases and J by 5 bases, leaving 10 bases between them. From germline, CDR1 is MRHNA and CDR2 SNTAGT. The CDR3 length is 12 residues. The CDR3: CASSRPDHEQYF. CDR3 nucleotide sequence: TGTGCCAGCAGTCGCCCGGATCACGAGCAGTACTTC.

This clonotype was seen repeatedly, ten times or more. The rearrangement uses TRBV20-1 and TRBJ2-7; either TRBD1 or TRBD2 may fit D (5 bases each). CDR1 is DFQATT, CDR2 SNEGSKA, per germline (reference sequence). The length of the CDR3 is 12 residues. V shed 5 bases and J shed 6 bases, with 14 bases lying between them. CDR3 bases: TGCAGTGCTTCCAGGGAGTTGGGCGAGCAGTACTTC. Residues: CSASRELGEQYF.

The table lists this clonotype with a few counts. This chain connects TRBV6-4 to TRBJ1-6, with a tentative D call TRBD1 (6 bases). This CDR3 comprises 14 residues. The germline V and J ends were trimmed by 4 bases and 13 bases, with 17 bases remaining between them. Germline CDR1 reads MRHNA; CDR2 reads SNTAGT. The CDR3 loop is CASSAGGGTGPLHF. Here the CDR3 DNA reads TGTGCCAGCAGTGCAGGCGGGGGCACCGGTCCCCTCCACTTT.

This clonotype was recorded at least ten times. V gene TRBV7-8 combines with J gene TRBJ2-7; D unclear. With 1 base removed from V and 1 base from J, the gap between germline ends came to 14 bases. Germline V gene data show CDR1 as SGHVS and CDR2 as FQNEAQ. The CDR3 sequence is 16 residues long. The CDR3 sequence: CASSLVFLGRSYEQYF. The CDR3 bases are TGTGCCAGCAGCTTAGTCTTTTTAGGGCGGTCCTACGAGCAGTACTTC.

In this sample, this clonotype turned up many times. The V and J genes are TRBV7-9 and TRBJ1-3, with D perhaps matching TRBD1 (5 bases). The CDR3 spans 17 residues. Germline assignment: CDR1 SEHNR and CDR2 FQNEAQ (reference sequence). Trimming removed 5 bases from V and 0 bases from J, with 17 bases in between. The CDR3 bases are TGTGCCAGCAGCATCCAGACCCCAGGGATCTCTGGAAACACCATATATTTT. This encodes CASSIQTPGISGNTIYF. The entire variable domain, with the rest obtained from reference TRBV7-9 and TRBJ1-3, is as follows: DTGVSQNPRHKITKRGQNVTFRCDPISEHNRLYWYRQTLGQGPEFLTYFQNEAQLEKSRLLSDRFSAERPKGSFSTLEIQRTEQGDSAMYLCASSIQTPGISGNTIYFGEGSWLTVV.

This clonotype was counted ten times or more. This chain connects TRBV5-1 to TRBJ2-7; possible D gene TRBD1, 6 bases. CDR3 length: 14 residues. The V gene lost 4 bases and the J gene lost 2 bases, with 13 bases spanning the gap. CDR1 SGHRS and CDR2 YFSETQ come from the germline V gene. The CDR3 DNA reads TGCGCCAGCAGCACGACGACAGGAGCCTACGAGCAGTACTTC. It specifies CASSTTTGAYEQYF.

V and J are TRBV29-1 and TRBJ2-7; no clear D gene. Germline values: CDR1 SQVTM, CDR2 ANQGSEA. V lost 8 bases and J lost 9, with 20 bases in between. This CDR3 is built from 12 residues. The CDR3 loop reads CSLEYRTAGQYF. CDR3 nucleotide sequence: TGCAGCTTAGAATATCGCACGGCAGGGCAGTACTTC.

The chain couples TRBV28 to TRBJ2-7; 9 nucleotides match TRBD1. CDR1 MDHEN and CDR2 SYDVKM come from the germline V gene. This CDR3 spans 14 amino acids. Losses at the gene ends were 5 bases for V and 5 bases for J; bases not matched to a gene: 7. CDR3 sequence reads: CASSRGTGSHEQYF. CDR3 coding DNA: TGTGCCAGCAGTCGGGGGACAGGGTCCCACGAGCAGTACTTC.

V gene TRBV7-9 combines with J gene TRBJ2-7; TRBD2 might be the D (6 bases). Germline V gene data show CDR1 as SEHNR and CDR2 as FQNEAQ (reference sequence). CDR3 length: 15 residues. The germline V and J ends were trimmed by 8 bases and 4 bases, with 21 bases remaining between them. In DNA form, the CDR3 reads TGTGCCAGCCGCAGATCGGGACTTTCTAGATACGAGCAGTACTTC. Translating gives CASRRSGLSRYEQYF.

This clonotype was detected many times. This chain links TRBV7-8 with TRBJ2-7; D is ambiguous. The CDR3 consists of 12 residues. Germline V CDR1 and CDR2: SGHVS, FQNEAQ. V was shortened by 1 base and J by 5 bases, with 6 bases between the two germline ends. The CDR3: CASSLVGNEQYF. In DNA, the CDR3 is TGTGCCAGCAGCTTAGTGGGGAACGAGCAGTACTTC.

This clonotype has just a few counts. The chain combines TRBV7-9 with TRBJ2-2; 8 positions agree with TRBD1. The V segment lost 4 bases and the J segment 2 bases; nucleotides outside the gene matches: 6. The CDR3 loop spans 16 amino acids. Germline values: CDR1 SEHNR, CDR2 FQNEAQ (reference sequence). CDR3 protein: CASSYRTGYNTGELFF. The CDR3 DNA is TGTGCCAGCAGCTACAGGACAGGGTATAACACCGGGGAGCTGTTTTTT.

This clonotype has a single count. J is TRBJ1-5 and V is TRBV29-1; D ambiguous. Germline V gene data show CDR1 as SQVTM and CDR2 as ANQGSEA. CDR3 length equals 12 residues. Trimming removed 6 bases at V and 14 bases at J, with 20 bases between. CDR3 amino acids: CSVLAGGPAEHF. Here the CDR3 DNA reads TGCAGCGTACTAGCGGGAGGGCCGGCCGAGCATTTT.

This clonotype was seen at least ten times. The chain joins TRBV15 to TRBJ2-6, with D perhaps TRBD1 (5 bases). The germline V gene has CDR1 LNHNV and CDR2 YYDKDF (reference sequence). This CDR3 is built from 16 residues. With 1 base removed from V and 1 base from J, the gap between germline ends came to 8 bases. CDR3 in amino acids: CATSRVQGSGANVLTF. DNA of the CDR3: TGTGCCACCAGCAGAGTGCAGGGATCTGGGGCCAACGTCCTGACTTTC.